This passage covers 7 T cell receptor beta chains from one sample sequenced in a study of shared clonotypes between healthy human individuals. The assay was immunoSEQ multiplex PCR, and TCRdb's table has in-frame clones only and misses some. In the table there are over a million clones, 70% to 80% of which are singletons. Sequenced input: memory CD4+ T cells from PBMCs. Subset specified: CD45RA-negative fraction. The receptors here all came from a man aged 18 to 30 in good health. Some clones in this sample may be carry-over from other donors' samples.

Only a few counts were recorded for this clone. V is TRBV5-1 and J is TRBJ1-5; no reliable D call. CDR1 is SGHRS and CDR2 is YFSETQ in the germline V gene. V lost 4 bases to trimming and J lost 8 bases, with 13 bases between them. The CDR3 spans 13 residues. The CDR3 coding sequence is TGCGCCAGCAGCCCGCACACCGGGGAGCCCCAGCATTTT. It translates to CASSPHTGEPQHF.

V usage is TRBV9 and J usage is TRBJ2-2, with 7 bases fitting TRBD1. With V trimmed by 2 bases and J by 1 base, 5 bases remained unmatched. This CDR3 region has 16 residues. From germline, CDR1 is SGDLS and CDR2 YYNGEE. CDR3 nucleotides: TGTGCCAGCAGCGTTCGACAGGGAGAGAACACCGGGGAGCTGTTTTTT. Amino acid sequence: CASSVRQGENTGELFF.

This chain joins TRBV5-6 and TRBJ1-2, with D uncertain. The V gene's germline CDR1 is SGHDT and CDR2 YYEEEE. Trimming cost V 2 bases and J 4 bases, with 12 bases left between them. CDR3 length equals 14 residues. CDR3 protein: CASSFPDGGYGYTF. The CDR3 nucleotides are TGTGCCAGCAGCTTCCCCGACGGCGGCTATGGCTACACCTTC.

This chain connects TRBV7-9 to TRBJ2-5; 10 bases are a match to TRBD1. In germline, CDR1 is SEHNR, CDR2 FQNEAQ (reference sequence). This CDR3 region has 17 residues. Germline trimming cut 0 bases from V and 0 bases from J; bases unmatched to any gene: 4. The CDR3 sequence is CASSLALGQGYQETQYF. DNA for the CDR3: TGTGCCAGCAGCTTAGCGTTGGGACAGGGGTACCAAGAGACCCAGTACTTC.

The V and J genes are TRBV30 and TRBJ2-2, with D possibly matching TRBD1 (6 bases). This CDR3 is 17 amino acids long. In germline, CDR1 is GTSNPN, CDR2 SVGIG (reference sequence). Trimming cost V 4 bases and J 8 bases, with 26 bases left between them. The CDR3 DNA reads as TGTGCCTGGACCCCCCGGGGCCGCAATAGGGGGACGGGGGAGCTGTTTTTT. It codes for CAWTPRGRNRGTGELFF.

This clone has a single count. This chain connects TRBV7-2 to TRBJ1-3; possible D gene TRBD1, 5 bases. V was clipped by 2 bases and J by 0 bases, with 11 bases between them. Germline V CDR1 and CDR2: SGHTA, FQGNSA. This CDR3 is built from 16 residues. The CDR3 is CASSLSGPHSGNTIYF. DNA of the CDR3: TGTGCCAGCAGCTTATCGGGACCGCACTCTGGAAACACCATATATTTT.

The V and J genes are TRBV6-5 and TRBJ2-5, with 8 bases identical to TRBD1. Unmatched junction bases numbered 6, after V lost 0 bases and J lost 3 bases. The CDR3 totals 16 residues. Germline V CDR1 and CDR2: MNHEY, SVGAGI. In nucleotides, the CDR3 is TGTGCCAGCAGTTACTCGACGCAGGGGGCTAAAGAGACCCAGTACTTC. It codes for CASSYSTQGAKETQYF.